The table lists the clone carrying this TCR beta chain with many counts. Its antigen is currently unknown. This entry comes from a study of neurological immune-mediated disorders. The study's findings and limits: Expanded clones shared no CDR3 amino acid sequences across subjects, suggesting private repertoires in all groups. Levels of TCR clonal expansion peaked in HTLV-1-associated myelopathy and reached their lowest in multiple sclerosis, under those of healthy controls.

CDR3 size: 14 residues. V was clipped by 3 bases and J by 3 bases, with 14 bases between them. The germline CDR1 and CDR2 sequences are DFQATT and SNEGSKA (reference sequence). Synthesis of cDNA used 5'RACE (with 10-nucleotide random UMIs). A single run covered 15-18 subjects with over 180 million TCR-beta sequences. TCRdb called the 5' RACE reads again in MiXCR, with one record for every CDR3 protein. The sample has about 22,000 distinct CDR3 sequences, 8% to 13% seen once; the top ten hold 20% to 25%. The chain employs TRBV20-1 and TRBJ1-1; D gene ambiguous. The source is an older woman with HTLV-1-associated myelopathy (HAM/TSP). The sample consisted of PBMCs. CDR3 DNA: TGCAGTGCTAGGCAAGGCCGGGGAGACACTGAAGCTTTCTTT. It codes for CSARQGRGDTEAFF.